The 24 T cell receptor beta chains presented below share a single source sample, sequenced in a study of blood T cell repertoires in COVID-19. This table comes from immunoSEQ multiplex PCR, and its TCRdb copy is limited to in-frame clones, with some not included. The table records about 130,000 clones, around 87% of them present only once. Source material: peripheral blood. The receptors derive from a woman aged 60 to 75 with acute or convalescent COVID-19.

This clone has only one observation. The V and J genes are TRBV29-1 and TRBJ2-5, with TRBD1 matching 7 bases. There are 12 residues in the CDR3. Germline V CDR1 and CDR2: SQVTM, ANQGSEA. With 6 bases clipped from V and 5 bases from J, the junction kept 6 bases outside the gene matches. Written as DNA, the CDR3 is TGCAGCGTGGAGACAGGGTCGGAGACCCAGTACTTC. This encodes CSVETGSETQYF.

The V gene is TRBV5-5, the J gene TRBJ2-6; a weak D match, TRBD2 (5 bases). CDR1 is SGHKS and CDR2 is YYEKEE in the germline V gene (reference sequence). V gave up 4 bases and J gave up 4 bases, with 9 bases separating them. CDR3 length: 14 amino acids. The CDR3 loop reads CASSERAGANVLTF. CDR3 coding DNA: TGTGCCAGCAGCGAGAGGGCCGGGGCCAACGTCCTGACTTTC.

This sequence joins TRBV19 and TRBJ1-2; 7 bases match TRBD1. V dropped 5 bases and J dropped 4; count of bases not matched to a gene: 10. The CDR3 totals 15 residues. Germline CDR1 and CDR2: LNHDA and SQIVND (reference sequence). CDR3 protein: CASSAGTASGYGYTF. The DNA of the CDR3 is TGTGCCAGTAGTGCCGGGACAGCCTCGGGCTATGGCTACACCTTC.

CDR3 coding DNA: TGTGCCAGTTCCGACAGGGGGGTCGGCGCGAACACCGGGGAGCTGTTTTTT. Translation: CASSDRGVGANTGELFF. The chain carries TRBV3-1 (or the pseudogene TRBV3-2) and TRBJ2-2; 9 bases are a match to TRBD1. Trimming cost V 9 bases and J 0 bases; bases outside gene matches: 11. Germline V gene lookup returns CDR1 LGHDT and CDR2 YNNKEL (reference sequence). The CDR3 extends over 17 amino acids.

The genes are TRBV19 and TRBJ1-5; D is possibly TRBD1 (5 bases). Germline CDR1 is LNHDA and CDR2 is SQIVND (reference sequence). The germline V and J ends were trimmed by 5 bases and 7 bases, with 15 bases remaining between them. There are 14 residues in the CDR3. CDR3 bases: TGTGCCAGTAGTGGCGGCAGGGATGAGCAGCCCCAGCATTTT. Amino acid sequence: CASSGGRDEQPQHF. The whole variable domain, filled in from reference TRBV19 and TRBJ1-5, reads DGGITQSPKYLFRKEGQNVTLSCEQNLNHDAMYWYRQDPGQGLRLIYYSQIVNDFQKGDIAEGYSVSREKKESFPLTVTSAQKNPTAFYLCASSGGRDEQPQHFGDGTRLSIL.

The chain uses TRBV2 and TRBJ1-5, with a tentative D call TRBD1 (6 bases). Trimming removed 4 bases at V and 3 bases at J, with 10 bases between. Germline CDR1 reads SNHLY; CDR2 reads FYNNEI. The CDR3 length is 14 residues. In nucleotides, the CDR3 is TGTGCCAGCAGTGTTTCAGGGGTCAATCAGCCCCAGCATTTT. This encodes CASSVSGVNQPQHF.

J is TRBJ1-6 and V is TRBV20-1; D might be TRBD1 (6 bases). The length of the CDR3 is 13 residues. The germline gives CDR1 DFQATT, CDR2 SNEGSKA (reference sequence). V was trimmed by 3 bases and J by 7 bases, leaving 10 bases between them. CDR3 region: CSASTGTNSPLHF. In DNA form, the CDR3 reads TGCAGTGCTAGTACAGGGACCAATTCACCCCTCCACTTT.

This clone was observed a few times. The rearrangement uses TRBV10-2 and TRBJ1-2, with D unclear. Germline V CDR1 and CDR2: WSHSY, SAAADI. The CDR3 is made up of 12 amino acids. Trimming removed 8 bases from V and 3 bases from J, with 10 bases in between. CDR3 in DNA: TGCGCCAGCCGCCGGGATGACTATGGCTACACCTTC. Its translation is CASRRDDYGYTF.

The DNA of the CDR3 is TGTGCCAGTAACCGGGGGGGAGGACGCAATCAGCCCCAGCATTTT. Its translation: CASNRGGGRNQPQHF. The gene calls are TRBV19 and TRBJ1-5; possibly TRBD1 for D (5 bases). Germline values: CDR1 LNHDA, CDR2 SQIVND (reference sequence). This CDR3 has 15 amino acids. Between the trimmed V and J ends, which lost 7 bases and 2 bases, there was a span of 15 bases.

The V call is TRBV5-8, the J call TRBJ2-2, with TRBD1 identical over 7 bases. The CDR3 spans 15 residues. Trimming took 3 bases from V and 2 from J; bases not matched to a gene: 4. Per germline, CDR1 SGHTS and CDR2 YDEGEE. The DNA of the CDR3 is TGTGCCAGCAGCTCGGGACAGCTTAACACCGGGGAGCTGTTTTTT. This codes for CASSSGQLNTGELFF.

The CDR3 loop reads CASSVQGGVYGYTF. The CDR3 DNA is TGTGCCAGCAGCGTGCAGGGCGGGGTTTATGGCTACACCTTC. This chain links TRBV9 with TRBJ1-2, with a possible D match to TRBD1 (5 bases). Germline V lookup: CDR1 SGDLS, CDR2 YYNGEE. CDR3 length: 14 residues. The ends were cut back, 2 bases at V and 5 bases at J, with 13 bases in the middle.

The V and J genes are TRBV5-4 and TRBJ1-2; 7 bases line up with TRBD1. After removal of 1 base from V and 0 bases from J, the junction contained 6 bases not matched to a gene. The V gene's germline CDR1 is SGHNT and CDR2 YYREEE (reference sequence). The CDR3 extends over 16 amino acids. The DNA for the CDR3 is TGTGCCAGCAGCTTGAGAGGGGGCGCAGCTAACTATGGCTACACCTTC. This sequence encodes CASSLRGGAANYGYTF.

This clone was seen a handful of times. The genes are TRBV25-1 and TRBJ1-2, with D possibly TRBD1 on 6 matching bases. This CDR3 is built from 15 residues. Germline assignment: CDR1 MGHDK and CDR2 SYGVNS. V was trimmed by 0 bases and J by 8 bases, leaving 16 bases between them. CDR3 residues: CASSEYGGQVDGYTF. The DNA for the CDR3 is TGTGCCAGCAGTGAATACGGGGGGCAAGTGGACGGCTACACCTTC.

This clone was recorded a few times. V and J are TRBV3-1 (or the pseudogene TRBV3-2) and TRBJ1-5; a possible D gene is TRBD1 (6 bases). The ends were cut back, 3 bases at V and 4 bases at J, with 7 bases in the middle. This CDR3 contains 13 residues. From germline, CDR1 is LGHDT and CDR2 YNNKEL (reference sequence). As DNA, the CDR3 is TGTGCCAGCAGCCACGGACAGAATCAGCCCCAGCATTTT. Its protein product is CASSHGQNQPQHF.

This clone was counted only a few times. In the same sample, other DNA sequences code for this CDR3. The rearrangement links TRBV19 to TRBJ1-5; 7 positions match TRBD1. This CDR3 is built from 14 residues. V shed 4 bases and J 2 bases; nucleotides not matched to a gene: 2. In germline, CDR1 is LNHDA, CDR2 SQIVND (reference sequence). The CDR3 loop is CASSSTGGNQPQHF. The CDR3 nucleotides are TGTGCCAGTAGTAGTACAGGGGGCAATCAGCCCCAGCATTTT.

The CDR3 DNA sequence: TGTGCCAGCAGCCACGGACTAGCGGGACATGAGCAGTTCTTC. Amino acids: CASSHGLAGHEQFF. This sequence joins TRBV6-6 and TRBJ2-1; 12 bases agree with TRBD2. This CDR3 contains 14 residues. The trim removed 6 bases at V and 8 bases at J, leaving 5 bases unmatched. CDR1 MNHNY and CDR2 SVGAGI come from the germline V gene (reference sequence).

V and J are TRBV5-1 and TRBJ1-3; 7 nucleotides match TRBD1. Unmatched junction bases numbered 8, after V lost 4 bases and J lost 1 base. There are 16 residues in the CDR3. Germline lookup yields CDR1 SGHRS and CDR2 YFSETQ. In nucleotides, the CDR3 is TGCGCCAGCAGCCCTCAGGGGGAGATATCTGGAAACACCATATATTTT. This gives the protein CASSPQGEISGNTIYF.

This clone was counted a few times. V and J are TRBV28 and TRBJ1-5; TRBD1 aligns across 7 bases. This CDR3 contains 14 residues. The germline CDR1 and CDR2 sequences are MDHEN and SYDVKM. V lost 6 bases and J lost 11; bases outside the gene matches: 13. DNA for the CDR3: TGTGCCAGCAGCCCGACAGGGTCCTTGGAGGCCCAGCATTTT. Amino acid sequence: CASSPTGSLEAQHF.

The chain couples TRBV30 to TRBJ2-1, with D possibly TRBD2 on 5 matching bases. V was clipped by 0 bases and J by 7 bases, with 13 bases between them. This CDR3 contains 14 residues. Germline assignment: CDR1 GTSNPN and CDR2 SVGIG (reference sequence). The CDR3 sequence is CAWSVGGSLNEQFF. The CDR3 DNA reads TGTGCCTGGAGTGTAGGAGGCAGTCTAAATGAGCAGTTCTTC. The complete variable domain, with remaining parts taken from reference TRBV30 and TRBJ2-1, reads SQTIHQWPATLVQPVGSPLSLECTVEGTSNPNLYWYRQAAGRGLQLLFYSVGIGQISSEVPQNLSASRPQDRQFILSSKKLLLSDSGFYLCAWSVGGSLNEQFFGPGTRLTVL.

CDR3 sequence reads: CASSPRGTSGQETQYF. CDR3 bases: TGTGCCAGCAGCCCCCGCGGGACTAGCGGACAAGAGACCCAGTACTTC. V gene TRBV28 combines with J gene TRBJ2-5; TRBD2 aligns across 11 bases. Germline V gene data show CDR1 as MDHEN and CDR2 as SYDVKM. Trimming took 6 bases from V and 2 from J; bases not matched to a gene: 8. The CDR3 runs 16 residues.

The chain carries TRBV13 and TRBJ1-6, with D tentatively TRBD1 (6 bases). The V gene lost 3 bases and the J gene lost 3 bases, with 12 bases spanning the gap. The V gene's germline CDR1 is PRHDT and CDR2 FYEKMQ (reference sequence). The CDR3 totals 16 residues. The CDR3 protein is CASSLTQGHYNSPLHF. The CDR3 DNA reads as TGTGCCAGCAGCTTGACACAGGGCCACTATAATTCACCCCTCCACTTT.

The DNA of the CDR3 is TGTGCCAGCAGCGACTCTGGGGGGGGTAAGCCCCAGCATTTT. The encoded protein is CASSDSGGGKPQHF. The chain employs TRBV6-5 and TRBJ1-5, with D maybe TRBD1 (5 bases). Deletions cut 6 bases from V and 8 bases from J, with 17 bases between. Germline CDR1 is MNHEY and CDR2 is SVGAGI. The CDR3 has 14 residues.

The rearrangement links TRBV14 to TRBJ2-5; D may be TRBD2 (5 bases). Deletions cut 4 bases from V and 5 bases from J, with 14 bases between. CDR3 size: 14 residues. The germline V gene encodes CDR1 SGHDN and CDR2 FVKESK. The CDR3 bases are TGTGCCAGCAGCCCCCCTGGACTGTTTGAGACCCAGTACTTC. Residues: CASSPPGLFETQYF.

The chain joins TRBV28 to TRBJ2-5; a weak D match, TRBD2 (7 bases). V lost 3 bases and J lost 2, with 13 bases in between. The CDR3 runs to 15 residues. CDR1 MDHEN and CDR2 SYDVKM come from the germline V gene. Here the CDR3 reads CASSLGGRIQETQYF. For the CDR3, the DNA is TGTGCCAGCAGTTTGGGGGGGCGCATTCAAGAGACCCAGTACTTC.